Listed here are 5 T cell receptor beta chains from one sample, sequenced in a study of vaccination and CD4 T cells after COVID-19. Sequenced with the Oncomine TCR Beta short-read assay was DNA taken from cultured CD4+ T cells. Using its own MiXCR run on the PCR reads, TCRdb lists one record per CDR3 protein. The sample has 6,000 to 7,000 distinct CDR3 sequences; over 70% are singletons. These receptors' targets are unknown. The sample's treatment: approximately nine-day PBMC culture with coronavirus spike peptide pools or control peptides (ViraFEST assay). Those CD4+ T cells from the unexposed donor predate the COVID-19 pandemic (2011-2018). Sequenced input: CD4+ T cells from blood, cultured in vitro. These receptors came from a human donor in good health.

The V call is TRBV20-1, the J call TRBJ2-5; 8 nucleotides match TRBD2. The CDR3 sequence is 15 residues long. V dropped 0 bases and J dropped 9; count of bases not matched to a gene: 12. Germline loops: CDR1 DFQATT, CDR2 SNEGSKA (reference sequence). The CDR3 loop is CSAREARGVLVAQYF. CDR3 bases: TGCAGTGCTAGAGAGGCGCGGGGGGTTTTAGTAGCCCAGTACTTC.

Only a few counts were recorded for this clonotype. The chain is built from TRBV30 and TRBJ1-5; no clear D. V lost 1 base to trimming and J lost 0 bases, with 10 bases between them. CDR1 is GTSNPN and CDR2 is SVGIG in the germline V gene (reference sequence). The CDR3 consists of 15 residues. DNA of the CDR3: TGTGCCTGGAGTGCGGAGGGCAGTAGCAATCAGCCCCAGCATTTT. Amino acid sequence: CAWSAEGSSNQPQHF.

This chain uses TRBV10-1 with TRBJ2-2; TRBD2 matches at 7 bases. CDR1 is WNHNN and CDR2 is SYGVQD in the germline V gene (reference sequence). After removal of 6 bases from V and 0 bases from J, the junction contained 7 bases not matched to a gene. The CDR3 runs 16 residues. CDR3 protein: CASSPSRGANTGELFF. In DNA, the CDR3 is TGCGCCAGCAGCCCCTCCCGGGGGGCGAACACCGGGGAGCTGTTTTTT.

The CDR3 coding sequence is TGTGCTAGTGGCTCAGGGGGGACGGGGTCGCCCCAGCATTTT. It encodes CASGSGGTGSPQHF. The chain is built from TRBV12-5 and TRBJ1-5; 7 bases agree with TRBD1. With 6 bases clipped from V and 9 bases from J, the junction kept 11 bases outside the gene matches. Per the germline V gene, CDR1 is LGHNT and CDR2 is FRNRAP. The CDR3 is 14 amino acids.

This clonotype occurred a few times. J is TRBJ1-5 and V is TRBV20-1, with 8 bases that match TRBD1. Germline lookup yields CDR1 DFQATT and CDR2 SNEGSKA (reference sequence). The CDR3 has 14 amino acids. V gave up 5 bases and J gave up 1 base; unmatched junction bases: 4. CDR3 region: CSAFDRGSNQPQHF. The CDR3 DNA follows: TGCAGTGCTTTTGACAGGGGCAGCAATCAGCCCCAGCATTTT.